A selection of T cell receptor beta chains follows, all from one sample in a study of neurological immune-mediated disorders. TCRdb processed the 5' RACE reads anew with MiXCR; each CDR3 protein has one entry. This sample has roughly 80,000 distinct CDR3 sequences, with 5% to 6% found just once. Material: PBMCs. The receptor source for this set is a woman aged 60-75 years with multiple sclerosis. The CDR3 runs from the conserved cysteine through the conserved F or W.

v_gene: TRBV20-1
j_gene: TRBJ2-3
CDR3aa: CSASQTGGGTDTQYF

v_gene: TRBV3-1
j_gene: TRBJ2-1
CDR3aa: CASSQGGLVVFGEQFF

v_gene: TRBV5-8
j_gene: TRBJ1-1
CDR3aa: CASSLAVGTGSTEAFF

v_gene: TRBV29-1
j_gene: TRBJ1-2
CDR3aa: CSVEGTEKNYGYTF

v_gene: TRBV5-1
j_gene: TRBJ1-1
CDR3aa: CASSLSGATNTEAFF

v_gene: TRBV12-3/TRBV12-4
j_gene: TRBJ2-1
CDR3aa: CASSPSGGRYNEQFF

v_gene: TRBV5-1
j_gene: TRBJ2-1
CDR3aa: CASSLSTSGLGGEQFF

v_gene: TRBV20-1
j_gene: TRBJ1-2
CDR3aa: CSARVQQGTYGYTF

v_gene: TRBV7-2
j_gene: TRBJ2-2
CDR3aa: CASSFDRSRTGELFF

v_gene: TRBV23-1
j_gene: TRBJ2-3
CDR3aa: CASSQSPALGGTQYF

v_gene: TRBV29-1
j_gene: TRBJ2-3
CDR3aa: CSVDDRIIDTQYF

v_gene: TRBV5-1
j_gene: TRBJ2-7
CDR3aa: CASSLFPGRTYEQYF

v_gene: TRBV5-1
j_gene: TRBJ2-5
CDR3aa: CASSPTSGRQETQYF

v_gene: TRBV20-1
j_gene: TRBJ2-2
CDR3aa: CSASQGLAGELFF

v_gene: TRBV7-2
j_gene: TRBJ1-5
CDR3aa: CASSLTQGPQPQHF

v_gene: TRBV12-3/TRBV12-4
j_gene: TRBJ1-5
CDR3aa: CASSSRTRSGPQHF

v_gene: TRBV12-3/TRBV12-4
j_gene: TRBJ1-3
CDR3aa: CASIPEAGNTIYF

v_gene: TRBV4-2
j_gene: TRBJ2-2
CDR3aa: CASSQDMMGATGELFF

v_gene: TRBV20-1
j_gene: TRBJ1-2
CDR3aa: CSASGRTNYGYTF

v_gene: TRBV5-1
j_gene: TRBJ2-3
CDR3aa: CASSSQGGDTQYF

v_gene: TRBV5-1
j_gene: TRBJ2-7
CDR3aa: CASSLGQDAYEQYF

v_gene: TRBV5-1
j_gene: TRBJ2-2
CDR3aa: CASSPGLDTGELFF

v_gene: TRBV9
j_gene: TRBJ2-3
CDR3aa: CASSVVGTNTDTQYF

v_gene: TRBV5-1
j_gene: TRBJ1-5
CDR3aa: CASSRGGSTNQPQHF

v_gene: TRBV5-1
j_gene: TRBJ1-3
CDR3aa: CASGDRSSGNTIYF

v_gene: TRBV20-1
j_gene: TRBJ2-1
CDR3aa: CSARVFSGSPTYNEQFF

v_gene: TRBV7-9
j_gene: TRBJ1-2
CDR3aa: CASSLSLDDYGYTF

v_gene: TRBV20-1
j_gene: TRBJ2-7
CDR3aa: CSALGTSGGYSYEQYF

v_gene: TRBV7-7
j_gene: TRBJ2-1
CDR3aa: CASSLAESYNEQFF

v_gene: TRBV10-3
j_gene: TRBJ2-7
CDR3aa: CAISEGPNSGSRAYEQYF

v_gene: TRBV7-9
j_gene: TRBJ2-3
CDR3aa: CASSLDTGLITDTQYF

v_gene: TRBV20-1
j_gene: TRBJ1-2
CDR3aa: CSARSVGYTF

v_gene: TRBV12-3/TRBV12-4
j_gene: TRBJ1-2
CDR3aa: CASSPGGGGYTF

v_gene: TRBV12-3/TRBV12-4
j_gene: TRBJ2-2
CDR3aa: CASSSNAAGPGELFF

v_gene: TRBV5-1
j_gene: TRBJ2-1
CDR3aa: CASSLDGTNYNEQFF

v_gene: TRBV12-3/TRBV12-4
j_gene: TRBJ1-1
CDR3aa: CASSLDRAMVAFF

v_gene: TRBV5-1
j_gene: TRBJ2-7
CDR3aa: CASSLRQGEQYF